These 6 T cell receptor beta chains were sequenced from one sample in a study of prognosis after radiotherapy for stage I lung cancer. Amplification of TCR beta CDR3 from genomic DNA used two-round multiplex PCR. First-round PCR employed TRBV- and TRBJ-specific primers for each gene. Each CDR3 protein gets one entry after TCRdb re-called the multiplex PCR reads with MiXCR. The sample consists of around 56,000 distinct CDR3 sequences, around 27% of them appearing once. The sample consisted of PBMCs, taken before or after stereotactic body radiation therapy (not recorded which). These TCRs come from a donor aged 50 or older with non-small cell lung cancer.

The sample holds many counts of this clonotype. The chain carries TRBV11-2 and TRBJ1-2, with D uncertain. Trimming took 1 base from V and 1 from J, leaving 4 bases between them. The CDR3 runs 13 residues. Germline CDR1 and CDR2: SGHAT and FQNNGV. Written as DNA, the CDR3 is TGTGCCAGCAGCTTAGGACATAACTATGGCTACACCTTC. This translates into CASSLGHNYGYTF.

This clonotype was found many times. The rearrangement joins TRBV6-1 to TRBJ1-5, with 8 bases matching TRBD1. The V and J ends lost 1 base and 7 bases, in that order; junction bases with no gene match: 6. Germline V lookup: CDR1 MNHNS, CDR2 SASEGT. CDR3 length equals 15 residues. The CDR3 DNA reads as TGTGCCAGCAGTGAAGGAGGACAGGGAGGACAGCCCCAGCATTTT. Its protein is CASSEGGQGGQPQHF.

In regard to this clonotype: This likely reflects a read error, since a far larger clone is one base away. The genes are TRBV11-2 and TRBJ2-3; D perhaps matches TRBD2 (5 bases). Trimming left V 6 bases short and J 6 bases short, with 22 bases between. The CDR3 is made up of 16 amino acids. Germline V gene data show CDR1 as SGHAT and CDR2 as FQNNGV. CDR3 sequence (DNA): TGTGCCAGCAGAGGGAAGGGTAGCGTGGGTTACGATACGCAGTATTTT. It is translated as CASRGKGSVGYDTQYF. Filled out from reference TRBV11-2 and TRBJ2-3, the complete variable domain reads EAGVAQSPRYKIIEKRQSVAFWCNPISGHATLYWYQQILGQGPKLLIQFQNNGVVDDSQLPKDRFSAERLKGVDSTLKIQPAKLEDSAVYLCASRGKGSVGYDTQYFGPGTRLTVL.

This clonotype was detected many times. CDR3 coding DNA: TGTGCCAGCGGCGTGGACAGTCTTAACTATGGCTACACCTTC. Translated, it gives CASGVDSLNYGYTF. The V call is TRBV7-2, the J call TRBJ1-2; maybe TRBD1 (6 bases). The ends were cut back, 8 bases at V and 1 base at J, with 14 bases in the middle. This CDR3 comprises 14 residues. Per the germline V gene, CDR1 is SGHTA and CDR2 is FQGNSA. The full variable domain, its missing parts supplied by reference TRBV7-2 and TRBJ1-2, is GAGVSQSPSNKVTEKGKDVELRCDPISGHTALYWYRQSLGQGLEFLIYFQGNSAPDKSGLPSDRFSAERTGGSVSTLTIQRTQQEDSAVYLCASGVDSLNYGYTFGSGTRLTVV.

In its sample, this clonotype was seen a few times. The chain employs TRBV18 and TRBJ2-6; tentatively, D is TRBD1 (6 bases). Germline loops: CDR1 KGHSH, CDR2 LQKENI. The CDR3 runs 17 residues. Trimming took 3 bases from V and 4 from J, leaving 16 bases between them. CDR3 in DNA: TGTGCCAGCTCACCCTCTAGGGCAGGGGTAGGGGCCAACGTCCTGACTTTC. Translated: CASSPSRAGVGANVLTF.

In this sample, this clonotype turned up many times. J is TRBJ2-2 and V is TRBV9, with D uncertain. Trimming left V 0 bases short and J 7 bases short, with 7 bases between. Per germline, CDR1 SGDLS and CDR2 YYNGEE. This CDR3 region has 13 residues. The DNA for the CDR3 is TGTGCCAGCAGCGTAGAGTCCAACGGGGAGCTGTTTTTT. Protein sequence: CASSVESNGELFF.